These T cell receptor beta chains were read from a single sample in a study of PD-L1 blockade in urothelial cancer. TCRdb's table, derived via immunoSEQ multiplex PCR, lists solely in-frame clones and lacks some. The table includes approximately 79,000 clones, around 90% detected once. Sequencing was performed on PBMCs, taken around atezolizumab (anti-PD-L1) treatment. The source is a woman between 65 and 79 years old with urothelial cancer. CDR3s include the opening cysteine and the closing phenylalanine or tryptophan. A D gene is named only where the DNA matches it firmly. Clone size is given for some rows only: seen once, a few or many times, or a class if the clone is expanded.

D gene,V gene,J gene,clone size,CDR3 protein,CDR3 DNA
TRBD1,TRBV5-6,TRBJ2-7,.,CASNTGGWDEQYF,TGTGCCAGCAATACAGGGGGCTGGGACGAGCAGTACTTC
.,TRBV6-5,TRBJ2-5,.,CASSSLSSRTEAAQYF,TGTGCCAGCAGTTCTCTTTCAAGCAGGACAGAAGCGGCCCAGTACTTC
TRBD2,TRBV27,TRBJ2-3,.,CASRTSGTDTQYF,TGTGCCAGCAGGACTAGCGGCACAGATACGCAGTATTTT
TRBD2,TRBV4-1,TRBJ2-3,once,CASSQPGLATDTQYF,TGCGCCAGCAGCCAACCGGGACTAGCAACAGATACGCAGTATTTT
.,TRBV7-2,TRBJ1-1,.,CASSFGERGRTWNTEAFF,TGTGCCAGCAGCTTTGGTGAGCGGGGGCGGACGTGGAACACTGAAGCTTTCTTT
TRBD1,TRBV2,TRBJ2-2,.,CASLRQGRYTGELFF,TGTGCCAGCTTGAGACAGGGGAGGTACACCGGGGAGCTGTTTTTT
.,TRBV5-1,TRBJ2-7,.,CASSLDLQEPYEQYF,TGCGCCAGCAGCTTGGATCTGCAGGAACCCTACGAGCAGTACTTC
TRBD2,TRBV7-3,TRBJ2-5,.,CASSLAAQETQYF,TGTGCCAGCAGCCTAGCGGCCCAAGAGACCCAGTACTTC
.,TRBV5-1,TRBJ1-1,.,CASSLQDSDTEAFF,TGCGCCAGCAGCCTCCAAGACAGTGACACTGAAGCTTTCTTT
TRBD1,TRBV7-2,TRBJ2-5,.,CASSLGSGQGQETQYF,TGTGCCAGCAGCTTAGGCTCCGGACAGGGCCAAGAGACCCAGTACTTC
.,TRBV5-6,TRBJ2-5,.,CASSFLDEEYF,TGTGCCAGCAGTTTCCTAGACGAGGAGTACTTC
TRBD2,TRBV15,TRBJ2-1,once,CATSRSLGLAGPEYNEQFF,TGTGCCACCAGCAGGTCACTGGGACTAGCGGGGCCTGAGTACAATGAGCAGTTCTTC
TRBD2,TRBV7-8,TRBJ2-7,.,CASSRAGTSDEQYF,TGTGCCAGCAGCCGCGCCGGGACTAGCGACGAGCAGTACTTC
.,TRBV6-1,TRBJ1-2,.,CASNPSGDWGYTF,TGTGCCAGCAATCCCTCAGGGGATTGGGGCTACACCTTC
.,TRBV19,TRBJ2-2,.,CASTPESGELFF,TGTGCCAGTACCCCGGAGTCCGGGGAGCTGTTTTTT
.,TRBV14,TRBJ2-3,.,CASSQVGPYTQYF,TGTGCCAGCAGCCAAGTTGGGCCATATACGCAGTATTTT
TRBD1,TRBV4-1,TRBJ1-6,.,CASSQAIPKLTGPTSPLHF,TGCGCCAGCAGCCAGGCGATTCCGAAATTGACAGGGCCAACTTCACCCCTCCACTTT
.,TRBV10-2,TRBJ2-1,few,CATNYNEQFF,TGCGCCACCAACTACAATGAGCAGTTCTTC
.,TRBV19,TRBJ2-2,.,CASSMGAWNTGELFF,TGTGCCAGTAGTATGGGGGCCTGGAACACCGGGGAGCTGTTTTTT
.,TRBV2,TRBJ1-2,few,CASGGAYGYTF,TGTGCCAGCGGGGGGGCCTATGGCTACACCTTC
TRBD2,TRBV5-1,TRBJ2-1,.,CASTPGAGVGDNEQFF,TGCGCCAGCACCCCCGGGGCGGGAGTGGGGGACAATGAGCAGTTCTTC
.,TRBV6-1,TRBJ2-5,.,CASSEGTEKETQYF,TGTGCCAGCAGTGAAGGGACAGAGAAAGAGACCCAGTACTTC
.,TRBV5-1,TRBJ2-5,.,CASSLSEPRETQYF,TGCGCCAGCAGCTTGTCGGAGCCTCGGGAGACCCAGTACTTC
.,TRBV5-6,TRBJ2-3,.,CASSLRGGIADDTQYF,TGTGCCAGCAGCTTGAGAGGTGGAATCGCCGACGATACGCAGTATTTT
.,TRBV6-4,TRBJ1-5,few,CASSDSGKPQHF,TGTGCCAGCAGTGACTCGGGCAAGCCCCAGCATTTT
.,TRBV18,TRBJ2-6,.,CASSPTVPSSGANVLTF,TGTGCCAGCTCACCGACAGTACCATCCTCTGGGGCCAACGTCCTGACTTTC
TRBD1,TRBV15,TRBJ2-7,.,CATSRARTGGIYEQYF,TGTGCCACCAGCAGAGCTCGGACAGGGGGCATTTACGAGCAGTACTTC
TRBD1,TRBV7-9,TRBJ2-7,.,CASSSFPPTGSRSYEQYF,TGTGCCAGCAGCTCATTTCCACCGACAGGGAGTAGGTCCTACGAGCAGTACTTC
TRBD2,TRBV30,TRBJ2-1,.,CAWSPVSSGTMQFF,TGTGCCTGGAGTCCAGTATCTAGCGGGACAATGCAGTTCTTC
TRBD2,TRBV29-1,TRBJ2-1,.,CSVESSSGGPNEQFF,TGCAGCGTTGAATCATCTAGCGGGGGGCCCAATGAGCAGTTCTTC
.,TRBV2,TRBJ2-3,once,CASSLMGGADTQYF,TGTGCCAGCAGCCTCATGGGGGGAGCAGATACGCAGTATTTT
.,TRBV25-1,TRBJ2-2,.,CASSGSLGQGYYTGELFF,TGTGCCAGCAGTGGAAGTCTAGGGCAGGGGTACTACACCGGGGAGCTGTTTTTT
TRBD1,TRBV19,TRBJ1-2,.,CASSMAAWGTGGDRYTF,TGTGCCAGTAGTATGGCCGCCTGGGGGACAGGGGGAGATCGCTACACCTTC
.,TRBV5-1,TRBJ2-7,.,CASSLAGATPHYEQYF,TGCGCCAGCAGCTTGGCAGGGGCGACTCCCCACTACGAGCAGTACTTC
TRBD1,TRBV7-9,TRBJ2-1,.,CASSPRQGESSYNEQFF,TGTGCCAGCAGCCCAAGACAGGGAGAAAGCTCCTACAATGAGCAGTTCTTC
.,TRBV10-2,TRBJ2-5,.,CASTFTKTDWWERETQYF,TGCGCCAGCACTTTCACCAAGACGGACTGGTGGGAACGAGAGACCCAGTACTTC
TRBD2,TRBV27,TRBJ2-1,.,CASSLSWGGGEQFF,TGTGCCAGCAGTTTATCTTGGGGGGGTGGAGAGCAGTTCTTC
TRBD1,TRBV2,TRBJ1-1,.,CASSETGGEAFF,TGTGCCAGCAGTGAAACAGGGGGTGAAGCTTTCTTT
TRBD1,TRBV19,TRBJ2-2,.,CASSVRDSQNTGELFF,TGTGCCAGTAGTGTTCGGGACAGCCAAAACACCGGGGAGCTGTTTTTT
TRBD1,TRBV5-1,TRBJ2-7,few,CASSSRQGAWNEQYF,TGCGCCAGCAGCTCTCGACAGGGGGCTTGGAACGAGCAGTACTTC
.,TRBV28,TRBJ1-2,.,CASRPPGHLRANYGYTF,TGTGCCAGCAGACCGCCCGGCCACCTGAGGGCTAACTATGGCTACACCTTC
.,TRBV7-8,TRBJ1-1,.,CASSPRDGGDTEAFF,TGTGCCAGCAGCCCTAGGGACGGCGGGGACACTGAAGCTTTCTTT
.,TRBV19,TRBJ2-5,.,CASSVSGVQGAQYF,TGTGCCAGTAGTGTGTCGGGGGTCCAGGGGGCCCAGTACTTC
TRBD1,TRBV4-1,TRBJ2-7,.,CASSRSGAGGAGPYEQYF,TGCGCCAGCAGCCGAAGCGGTGCAGGGGGCGCAGGGCCCTACGAGCAGTACTTC
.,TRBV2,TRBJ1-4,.,CASRTWDTKSKREKLFF,TGTGCCAGCAGGACTTGGGACACCAAAAGCAAGAGGGAAAAACTGTTTTTT
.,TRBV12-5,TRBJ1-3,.,CASGFLTEHFDSGNTIYF,TGTGCTAGTGGTTTTCTGACAGAACATTTTGACTCTGGAAACACCATATATTTT
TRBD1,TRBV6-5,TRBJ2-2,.,CASTDRVDTGELFF,TGTGCCAGCACCGACAGGGTGGACACCGGGGAGCTGTTTTTT
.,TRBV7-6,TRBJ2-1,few,CASSLDGTSYNEQFF,TGTGCCAGCAGCTTAGACGGGACTTCCTACAATGAGCAGTTCTTC
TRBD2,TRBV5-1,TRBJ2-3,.,CASSSGLRGGTDTQYF,TGCGCCAGCAGCTCGGGACTACGGGGAGGCACAGATACGCAGTATTTT
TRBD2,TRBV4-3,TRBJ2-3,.,CASSQDLLRGGTDTQYF,TGCGCCAGCAGCCAAGATCTCTTGCGGGGGGGCACAGATACGCAGTATTTT
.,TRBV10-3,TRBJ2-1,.,CAISSRGNSYNEQFF,TGTGCCATCAGTTCCCGCGGGAACTCCTACAATGAGCAGTTCTTC
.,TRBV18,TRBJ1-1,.,CASSEGGDTEAFF,TGTGCCAGCTCCGAAGGGGGGGACACTGAAGCTTTCTTT
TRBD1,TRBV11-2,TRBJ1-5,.,CASSTGTGSYSNQPQHF,TGTGCCAGCAGCACCGGGACAGGCTCTTATAGCAATCAGCCCCAGCATTTT